These 2 T cell receptor beta chains originate from one sample sequenced in a study of T cell clones after liver transplantation. Profiling relied on immunoSEQ multiplex PCR, and the TCRdb table lists in-frame clones only, not all of them. The sample has about 33,000 clones, 90% to 95% seen once. The source material was CD8+ T cells from blood, sampled 12 months after liver transplant. All receptors derive from a human patient who received a liver transplant. Some T cells may be the graft donor's.

Written as DNA, the CDR3 is TGTGCCAGCAGCTTGGGTGTCTCGTCGAATGAGCAGTTCTTC. This encodes CASSLGVSSNEQFF. The chain employs TRBV5-4 and TRBJ2-1; D gene uncertain. Between the trimmed V and J ends, which lost 0 bases and 7 bases, there was a span of 11 bases. This CDR3 comprises 14 residues. The V gene's germline CDR1 is SGHNT and CDR2 YYREEE (reference sequence).

The V and J genes are TRBV27 and TRBJ1-2, with D possibly matching TRBD1 (6 bases). Germline V lookup: CDR1 MNHEY, CDR2 SMNVEV (reference sequence). The CDR3 is 15 residues long. The V end lost 2 bases, the J end lost 7 bases, and 17 bases lay between the germline ends. The CDR3 region is CASSLTRNRVAGYTF. The DNA for the CDR3 is TGTGCCAGCAGTTTAACCCGAAACAGGGTTGCTGGCTACACCTTC.